This TCR beta chain was sequenced in a study of monozygotic twins with inflammatory bowel disease. This CDR3 is 15 amino acids long. A note on this clonotype: Its antigen is not identified.

From its re-call of the 5' RACE reads, TCRdb lists each CDR3 protein once, without DNA. Listed are around 450,000 distinct CDR3 sequences; more than 2% falls within the top ten. Study-level findings and limits: Repertoire similarity did not differ between concordant and discordant twins, possibly owing to limited power.

The sequence was collected from a human donor with ulcerative colitis or Crohn's disease, or a healthy co-twin of an affected twin (not recorded which). The chain joins TRBV12-3 or TRBV12-4 to TRBJ2-7; TCRdb reports TRBD1, a call that lacks DNA to check it against. Source material: blood. The CDR3 is CASSGPGAKRYEQYF.